Below, 17 T cell receptor beta chains from the same sample are listed, as sequenced in a study of Tregs in tolerant kidney transplant recipients. The assay was immunoSEQ multiplex PCR, and TCRdb's table has in-frame clones only and misses some. In total, the table holds about 2,700 clones. The antigens for these receptors are not known. FACS sorting followed an approximately 6-day coculture of CFSE-labeled recipient PBMCs with irradiated graft donor PBMCs. The sequencing used CD8+ T cells from blood cultured with allogeneic cells, collected before the transplant. These receptors all come from a human patient who received a combined kidney and bone marrow transplant.

This clone shows up as medium-sized by frequency. The CDR3 goes on 3 residues after the read ends, and that part is filled in from the germline J gene. V usage is TRBV27 and J usage is TRBJ2-6, with 10 bases that match TRBD2. CDR3 length equals 18 residues. Trimming removed 1 base from V and 2 bases from J; junction bases left unmatched: 5. Germline V gene sequence: CDR1 MNHEY, CDR2 SMNVEV (reference sequence). The CDR3 DNA, read in part, is TGTGCCAGCAGTTTATTGGGAGCGGGGGGGCCTGGGGCCAACGTC. Translation gives CASSLLGAGGPGANV. The complete CDR3 protein is CASSLLGAGGPGANVLTF.

In regard to this clone: Sequencing ends 3 residues short of the CDR3 end; the germline J gene provides the rest. The chain combines TRBV29-1 with TRBJ2-7, with TRBD1 as a possible D gene (5 bases). V was cut by 1 base and J by 6 bases, with 13 bases left in between. The CDR3 has 13 amino acids. Germline lookup yields CDR1 SQVTM and CDR2 ANQGSEA. The DNA read from the CDR3 is TGCAGCGTTGAAGTACAGGACAAGTCCGAG. Its protein is CSVEVQDKSE. The whole CDR3 sequence is CSVEVQDKSEQYF.

Note on this clone: The read falls 3 residues short of the CDR3 end, and the missing part is taken from the germline J gene. This rearrangement joins TRBV19 to TRBJ1-1, with a possible D match to TRBD1 (5 bases). Trimming left V 3 bases short and J 3 bases short, with 11 bases between. There are 14 residues in the CDR3. Germline assignment: CDR1 LNHDA and CDR2 SQIVND (reference sequence). The CDR3 is CASSIPGSHTEAFF. The covered CDR3 bases are TGTGCCAGTAGTATTCCAGGGAGCCACACTGAA.

This clone counts as medium-sized (0.01 to 0.1%) by frequency. The read terminates 3 residues ahead of where the CDR3 ends, so the germline J gene completes it. This chain uses TRBV20-1 with TRBJ2-7; 9 bases align to TRBD1. CDR1 DFQATT and CDR2 SNEGSKA come from the germline V gene (reference sequence). This CDR3 has 15 amino acids. V shed 3 bases and J 4 bases; nucleotides not matched to a gene: 10. The CDR3 protein is CSASPYGTGSYEQYF. The sequenced part of the CDR3 DNA is TGCAGTGCTAGCCCCTACGGGACAGGGTCATACGAG.

This clone is medium-sized (0.01 to 0.1%) by frequency. The read gets to within 3 residues of the CDR3 end, and the germline J gene fills in the rest. This sequence joins TRBV6-2 or TRBV6-3 and TRBJ2-7; 7 nucleotides line up with TRBD2. The V and J ends lost 6 bases and 4 bases, in that order; junction bases with no gene match: 15. The CDR3 length is 16 residues. Germline V CDR1 and CDR2: MNHEY, SVGEGT. CDR3 residues: CASRVTRDYLGYEQYF. The sequenced part of the CDR3 DNA is TGTGCCAGCAGGGTTACCCGGGACTACCTCGGATACGAG.

Comments on this clone: The sequenced fragment ends 3 residues before the CDR3 boundary, so the rest is inferred from the germline J gene. This chain connects TRBV9 to TRBJ2-7; D may match TRBD1 or TRBD2 (5 bases each). Germline loops: CDR1 SGDLS, CDR2 YYNGEE. The CDR3 length is 15 residues. The ends were cut back, 0 bases at V and 6 bases at J, with 16 bases in the middle. The CDR3 reads CASSVVTGEGSEQYF. The sequenced part of the CDR3 DNA is TGTGCCAGCAGCGTAGTTACAGGCGAAGGGAGCGAG.

Partial CDR3 DNA: TGCAGTGCTAGAGACGGTAGTAACTATGGC. The encoded protein is CSARDGSNYG. The CDR3, in full, reads CSARDGSNYGYTF. The chain carries TRBV20-1 and TRBJ1-2, with D unresolved. The read gets to within 3 residues of the CDR3 end, and the germline J gene fills in the rest. V shed 0 bases and J shed 1 base, with 6 bases lying between them. The CDR3 covers 13 residues. Germline CDR1 reads DFQATT; CDR2 reads SNEGSKA (reference sequence).

By frequency, this clone is medium-sized. From the germline J gene comes the end of the CDR3, since the read stops 3 residues before it. The chain recombines TRBV20-1 with TRBJ1-2; 7 bases agree with TRBD1. This CDR3 comprises 15 residues. J was trimmed by 5 bases and V by 0 bases; bases with no gene match: 9. CDR1 DFQATT and CDR2 SNEGSKA come from the germline V gene (reference sequence). The CDR3 bases that were read are TGCAGTGCTAGAGATTCGGACAGGCCCCTTTATGGC. Translating gives CSARDSDRPLYG. The full-length CDR3 reads as CSARDSDRPLYGYTF.

Concerning this clone: The sequenced fragment ends 3 residues before the CDR3 boundary, so the rest is inferred from the germline J gene. This chain uses TRBV7-9 with TRBJ2-7; TRBD2 aligns across 10 bases. Germline V CDR1 and CDR2: SEHNR, FQNEAQ (reference sequence). The CDR3 totals 15 residues. V lost 1 base and J lost 5; bases outside the gene matches: 5. Partial CDR3 DNA: TGTGCCAGCAGCTTAGAGGCTAGCGGGGGTCACGAG. Protein product: CASSLEASGGHE. The whole CDR3 protein reads CASSLEASGGHEQYF.

Comment on this clone: The read stops 3 residues short of the end of the CDR3; the missing end is completed from the germline J gene. The chain recombines TRBV5-4 with TRBJ1-2, with 11 bases identical to TRBD1. Germline CDR1 SGHNT, CDR2 YYREEE (reference sequence). The CDR3 spans 15 residues. The CDR3 here is CASSSGTGGLRGYTF. Incomplete CDR3 DNA: TGTGCCAGCAGCTCCGGGACAGGGGGATTACGGGGC.

Details on this clone: The read stops 3 residues short of the end of the CDR3; the missing end is completed from the germline J gene. The chain couples TRBV10-2 to TRBJ2-7; 7 bases match TRBD1. This CDR3 region has 14 residues. The germline gives CDR1 WSHSY, CDR2 SAAADI. With 4 bases clipped from V and 2 bases from J, the junction kept 5 bases outside the gene matches. CDR3 amino acids: CASSGTGQTYEQYF. The sequenced CDR3 bases are TGCGCCAGCAGTGGGACAGGTCAGACCTACGAG.

As concerns this clone: The read halts 3 residues ahead of the CDR3 end, with the missing end drawn from the germline J gene. The chain uses TRBV28 and TRBJ1-5; 8 bases fit TRBD1. With 1 base clipped from V and 4 bases from J, the junction kept 3 bases outside the gene matches. The CDR3 spans 15 residues. Germline V gene sequence: CDR1 MDHEN, CDR2 SYDVKM. CDR3 loop: CASSLLQGGNQPQHF. The CDR3 DNA, read in part, is TGTGCCAGCAGTTTATTACAGGGGGGGAATCAGCCC.

Measured by frequency, this clone is medium-sized. Sequencing ends 3 residues short of the CDR3 end; the germline J gene provides the rest. The chain carries TRBV6-2 or TRBV6-3 and TRBJ2-2; 7 bases agree with TRBD1. Per germline, CDR1 MNHEY and CDR2 SVGEGT. V lost 5 bases and J lost 1; bases outside the gene matches: 7. CDR3 length equals 16 residues. CDR3 in amino acids: CASSTPRTGNTGELFF. The covered CDR3 bases are TGTGCCAGCAGTACCCCGAGGACAGGGAACACCGGGGAG.

Measured by frequency, this clone is medium-sized. The read ends 3 residues shy of where the CDR3 ends; the end is completed using the germline J gene. This sequence joins TRBV5-4 and TRBJ2-2, with 8 positions matching TRBD1. Per germline, CDR1 SGHNT and CDR2 YYREEE (reference sequence). This CDR3 is built from 15 residues. Germline trimming cut 4 bases from V and 7 bases from J; bases unmatched to any gene: 9. The covered CDR3 bases are TGTGCCAGCAGCCCCCGGACAGGGAATGGCGGGGAG. It encodes CASSPRTGNGGE. The whole CDR3 reads CASSPRTGNGGELFF.

This clone is classed as medium-sized by frequency. The sequenced fragment ends 3 residues before the CDR3 boundary, so the rest is inferred from the germline J gene. V is TRBV28 and J is TRBJ1-1; D not certain. Germline values: CDR1 MDHEN, CDR2 SYDVKM. V was trimmed by 0 bases and J by 1 base, leaving 9 bases between them. There are 15 residues in the CDR3. This CDR3 is CASSLWGSSNTEAFF. Partial CDR3 DNA: TGTGCCAGCAGTTTATGGGGCTCATCGAACACTGAA.

On this clone: The read falls 3 residues short of the CDR3 end, and the missing part is taken from the germline J gene. The rearrangement uses TRBV13 and TRBJ2-1; the match to TRBD2 covers 10 bases. Unmatched junction bases numbered 6, after V lost 5 bases and J lost 5 bases. CDR1 and CDR2 (germline): PRHDT, FYEKMQ (reference sequence). CDR3 size: 15 residues. The CDR3 is CASSTRTSGDNEQFF. The covered CDR3 bases are TGTGCCAGCAGCACCCGGACTAGCGGAGACAATGAG.

According to its frequency, this clone is medium-sized. The read terminates 3 residues before the CDR3 end, so the remaining end is supplied by the germline J gene. The chain has TRBV13 and TRBJ2-7; 7 nucleotides match TRBD2. CDR1 is PRHDT and CDR2 is FYEKMQ in the germline V gene (reference sequence). The CDR3 sequence is 17 residues long. V trimming: 2 bases; J trimming: 0 bases; junction bases outside the gene matches: 10. The CDR3 here is CASSLLSGGSGSYEQYF. The CDR3 bases that were read are TGTGCCAGCAGCTTACTATCGGGCGGGAGCGGCTCCTACGAG. Full variable domain (rest looked up from reference TRBV13 and TRBJ2-7): AAGVIQSPRHLIKEKRETATLKCYPIPRHDTVYWYQQGPGQDPQFLISFYEKMQSDKGSIPDRFSAQQFSDYHSELNMSSLELGDSALYFCASSLLSGGSGSYEQYFGPGTRLTVT.